This T cell receptor (beta chain) came from a study of blood T cell repertoires in COVID-19. In the study overall: There were acute and convalescent COVID-19 samples, and they came from the United States, Italy and Spain. The cDNA or gDNA used as material had been derived from T cells, B-cell-depleted T cells, or PBMCs.

Original methodology: Amplification from reference gene primers served as the basis for estimated nucleated cell counts. Repertoires were generated with immunoSEQ multiplex PCR, while TCRdb's copy carries only in-frame clones and drops some. That table gives V, J and clone size, and the DNA gave D and trimming. The sample includes fewer than 200,000 clones, approximately 86% of them seen just once. Germline lookup yields CDR1 SGHRS and CDR2 YFSETQ. V dropped 0 bases and J dropped 2 bases, with 10 bases sitting between them. The CDR3 has 15 residues. The source of this sequence is a man aged 35-49 years with active or convalescent COVID-19. The chain couples TRBV5-1 to TRBJ2-3, with a possible D match to TRBD2 (5 bases). Sequenced material: peripheral blood. This chain's CDR3 is CASSLERFNTDTQYF. In nucleotides, the CDR3 is TGCGCCAGCAGCTTGGAGCGGTTCAACACAGATACGCAGTATTTT.